This T cell receptor (beta chain) was sequenced for a study of cytotoxic CD8 clonotypes in ibrutinib-treated CLL listed by TCRdb under 2021. Background for the entire study: In this cohort, some 14 patients were treatment-naive and roughly ten were relapsed/refractory, while about 17 had unmutated IGHV. Responses were partial in around 25 patients and complete in 2; after median approximately 66 months follow-up, about 15 stayed in remission and 12 progressed. Response samples were obtained after a median of about 13 months of treatment, with a range of about 6 to 36 months. On average, each sample yielded around 230,000 productive templates and tens of thousands of productive rearrangements. Of the approximately 86 people in the trial, around 26 had longitudinal samples available. Cryopreserved peripheral blood mononuclear cells were collected at three points: before therapy, at response, and at either sustained remission or disease progression. Patients were still on ibrutinib when every remission and progressive disease sample was collected.

Each clonotype received, on average, around 10x coverage in deep resolution sequencing performed on a MiSeq, where the target depth lay between 1 in 1 million and 1 in 200,000 T cells. The immunoSEQ hsTCRB Kit was used to generate TCR beta libraries. The paper's data handling went like this. ImmunoSEQ Data Assistant and ImmunoSEQ Analyzer were used for data analysis, and V, D and J genes were assigned according to IMGT definitions. Clonality, with values ranging from 0 to 1, was calculated as one minus the normalized Shannon entropy of productive rearrangement frequencies. Only overrepresented clonotypes making up at least 0.05% of each patient's repertoire were included in the public clonotype analysis. Some 13 age-matched healthy donor repertoires from immuneACCESS served as clonality controls. TCRdb took over this immuneACCESS table, retaining in-frame rearrangements with V and J assigned. Such tables are incomplete; in checked studies, under half of the missing clones stem from an unresolved V gene, and the remainder is unexplained. That table supplies the V and J calls and clone size; D and trimming were determined from the DNA. The sample table lists fewer than 400,000 clones, roughly 70% of them with a count of one. Around 6.5% of the sample comes from the top ten.

For TCR beta library preparation, roughly 2.2 micrograms of genomic DNA was extracted from cryopreserved PBMCs. High-throughput TCR beta sequencing was performed on longitudinal blood samples from CLL patients receiving ibrutinib monotherapy. The patients took part in an open-label, single-center phase 2 trial of ibrutinib monotherapy. Note on this clone: Its cognate antigen has yet to be identified. No base-level quality is on record; no much larger clone is a single base apart.

Results and caveats for the whole study, not just this receptor: Public clonotypes were rare and either shrank or stayed stable during treatment, and the rise in clonality at ibrutinib response reflected expansion of private clonotypes. Clonality increased at ibrutinib response, stayed stable in sustained remission, and fell back toward baseline at progression. Lymph node repertoires were not examined, and the timing of sampling was not matched between patients in sustained remission and those whose disease progressed. At baseline, clonality was higher than in age-matched healthy donors and showed a strong correlation with circulating CD8+ T-cell counts.

The V end loses 2 bases and the J end loses 7 bases, and a stretch of 12 bases separates them. CDR1 and CDR2 were assigned from the germline V gene (reference sequence) as MNHEY and SMNVEV. Counted from cysteine to phenylalanine, this CDR3 has 13 amino acids. CDR3 DNA is the only sequence kept; it has 39 bases, read in frame from the first base. The receptor comes from a human donor with chronic lymphocytic leukemia. Rearrangement joined TRBV27 to TRBJ2-7; there is no confident call for the D gene. The source material was PBMCs, sampled after 36 months of ibrutinib treatment. CDR3 reads: CASSLARWGEQYF. In nucleotide form, the sequence is TGTGCCAGCAGTTTAGCTAGGTGGGGAGAGCAGTACTTC.